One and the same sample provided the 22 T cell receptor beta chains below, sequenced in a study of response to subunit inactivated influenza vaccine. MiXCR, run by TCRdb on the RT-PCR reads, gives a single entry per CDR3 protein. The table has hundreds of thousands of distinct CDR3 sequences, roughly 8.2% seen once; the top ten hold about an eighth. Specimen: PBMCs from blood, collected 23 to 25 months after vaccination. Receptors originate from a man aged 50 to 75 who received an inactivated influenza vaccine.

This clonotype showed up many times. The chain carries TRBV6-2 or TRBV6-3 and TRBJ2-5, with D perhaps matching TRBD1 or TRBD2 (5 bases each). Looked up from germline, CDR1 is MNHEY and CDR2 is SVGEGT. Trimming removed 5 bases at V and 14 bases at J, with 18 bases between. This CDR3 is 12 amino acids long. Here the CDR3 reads CASSNRDDQLYF. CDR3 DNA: TGTGCCAGCAGTAACCGGGACGACCAGTTATACTTC.

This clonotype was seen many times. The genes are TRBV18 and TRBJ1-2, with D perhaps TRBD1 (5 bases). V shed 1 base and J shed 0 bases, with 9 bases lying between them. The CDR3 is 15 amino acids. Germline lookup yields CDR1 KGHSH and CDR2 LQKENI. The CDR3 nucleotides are TGTGCCAGCTCACCACAGCAGGGTACTAACTATGGCTACACCTTC. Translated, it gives CASSPQQGTNYGYTF.

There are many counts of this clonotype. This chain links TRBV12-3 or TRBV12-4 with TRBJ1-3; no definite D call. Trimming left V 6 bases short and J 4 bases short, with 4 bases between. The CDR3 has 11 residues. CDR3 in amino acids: CASSRGNTIYF. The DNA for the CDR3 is TGTGCCAGCAGCCGAGGAAACACCATATATTTT.

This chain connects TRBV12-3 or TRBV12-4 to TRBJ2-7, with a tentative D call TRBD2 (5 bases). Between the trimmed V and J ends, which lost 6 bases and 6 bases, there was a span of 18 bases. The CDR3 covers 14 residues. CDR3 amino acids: CASSPRGGGIEQYF. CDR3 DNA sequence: TGTGCCAGCAGCCCCCGCGGCGGAGGTATCGAGCAGTACTTC.

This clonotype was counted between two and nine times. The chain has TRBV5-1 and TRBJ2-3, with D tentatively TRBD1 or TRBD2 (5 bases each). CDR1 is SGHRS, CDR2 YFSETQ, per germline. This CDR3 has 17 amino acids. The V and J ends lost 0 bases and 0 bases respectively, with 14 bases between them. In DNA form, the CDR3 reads TGCGCCAGCAGCTTGGGTCGGGGCCTACCTAGCACAGATACGCAGTATTTT. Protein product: CASSLGRGLPSTDTQYF.

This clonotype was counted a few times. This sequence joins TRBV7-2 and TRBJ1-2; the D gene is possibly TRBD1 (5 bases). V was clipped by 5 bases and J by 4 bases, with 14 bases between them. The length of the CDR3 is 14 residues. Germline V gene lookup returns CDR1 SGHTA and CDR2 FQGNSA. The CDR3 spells CASSPGGRSYGYTF. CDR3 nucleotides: TGTGCCAGCAGCCCCGGGGGAAGGAGCTATGGCTACACCTTC.

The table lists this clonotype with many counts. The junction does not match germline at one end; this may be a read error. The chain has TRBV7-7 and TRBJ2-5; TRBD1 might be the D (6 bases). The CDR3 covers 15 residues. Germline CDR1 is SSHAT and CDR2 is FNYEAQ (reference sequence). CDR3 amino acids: CASSYNQDRQETQYF. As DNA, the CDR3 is TGTGCTAGCAGCTACAACCAGGACAGACAAGAGACCCAGTACTTC.

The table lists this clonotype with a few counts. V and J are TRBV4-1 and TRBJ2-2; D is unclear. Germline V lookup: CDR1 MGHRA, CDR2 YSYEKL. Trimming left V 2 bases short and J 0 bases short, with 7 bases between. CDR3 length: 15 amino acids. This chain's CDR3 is CASSQSFTNTGELFF. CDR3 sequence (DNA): TGCGCCAGCAGCCAATCCTTCACGAACACCGGGGAGCTGTTTTTT.

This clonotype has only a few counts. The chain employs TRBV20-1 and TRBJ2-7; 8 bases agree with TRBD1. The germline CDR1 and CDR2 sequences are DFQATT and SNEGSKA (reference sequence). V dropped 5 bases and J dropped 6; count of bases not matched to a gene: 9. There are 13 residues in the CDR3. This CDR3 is CSALQGVSGEQYF. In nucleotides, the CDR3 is TGCAGTGCTCTACAGGGGGTATCTGGCGAGCAGTACTTC.

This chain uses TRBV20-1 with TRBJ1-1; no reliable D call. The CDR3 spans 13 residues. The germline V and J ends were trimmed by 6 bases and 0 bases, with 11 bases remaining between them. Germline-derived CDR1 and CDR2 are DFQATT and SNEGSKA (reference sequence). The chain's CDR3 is CSALTPMNTEAFF. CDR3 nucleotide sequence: TGCAGTGCCCTGACTCCAATGAACACTGAAGCTTTCTTT.

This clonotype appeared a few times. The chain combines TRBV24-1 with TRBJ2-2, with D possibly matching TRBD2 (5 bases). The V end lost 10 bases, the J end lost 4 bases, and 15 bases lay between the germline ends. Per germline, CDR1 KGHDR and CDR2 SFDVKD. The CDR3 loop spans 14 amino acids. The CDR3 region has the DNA TGTGCCACTCGAGGTACGGGGTTCACCGGGGAGCTGTTTTTT. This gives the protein CATRGTGFTGELFF.

The CDR3 spells CSASKQGVGEQYF. The CDR3 DNA is TGCAGTGCTAGCAAACAGGGGGTGGGCGAGCAGTACTTC. J is TRBJ2-7 and V is TRBV20-1, with TRBD1 matching 8 bases. This CDR3 region has 13 residues. CDR1 and CDR2 (germline): DFQATT, SNEGSKA (reference sequence). Trimming removed 3 bases from V and 6 bases from J; junction bases left unmatched: 7.

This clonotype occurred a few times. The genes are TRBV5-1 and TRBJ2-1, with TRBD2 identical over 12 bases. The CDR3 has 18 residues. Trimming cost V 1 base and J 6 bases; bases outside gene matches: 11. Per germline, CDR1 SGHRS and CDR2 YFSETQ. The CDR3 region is CASSLLPSGGAWGNEQFF. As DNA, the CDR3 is TGCGCCAGCAGCTTGCTTCCTAGCGGGGGGGCCTGGGGCAATGAGCAGTTCTTC. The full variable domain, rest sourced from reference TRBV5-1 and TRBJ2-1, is KAGVTQTPRYLIKTRGQQVTLSCSPISGHRSVSWYQQTPGQGLQFLFEYFSETQRNKGNFPGRFSGRQFSNSRSEMNVSTLELGDSALYLCASSLLPSGGAWGNEQFFGPGTRLTVL.

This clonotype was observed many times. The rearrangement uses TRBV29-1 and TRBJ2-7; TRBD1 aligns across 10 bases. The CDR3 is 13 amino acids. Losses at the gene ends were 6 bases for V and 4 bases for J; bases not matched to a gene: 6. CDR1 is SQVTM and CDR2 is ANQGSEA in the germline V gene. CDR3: CSVLDRGQYEQYF. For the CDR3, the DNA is TGCAGCGTGCTAGACAGGGGGCAATACGAGCAGTACTTC.

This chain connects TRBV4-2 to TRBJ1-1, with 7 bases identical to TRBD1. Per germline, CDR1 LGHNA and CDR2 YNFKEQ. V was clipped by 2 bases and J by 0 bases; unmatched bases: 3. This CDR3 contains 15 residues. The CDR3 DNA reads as TGTGCCAGCAGCCAACAGGGGGAGCTGAACACTGAAGCTTTCTTT. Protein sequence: CASSQQGELNTEAFF.

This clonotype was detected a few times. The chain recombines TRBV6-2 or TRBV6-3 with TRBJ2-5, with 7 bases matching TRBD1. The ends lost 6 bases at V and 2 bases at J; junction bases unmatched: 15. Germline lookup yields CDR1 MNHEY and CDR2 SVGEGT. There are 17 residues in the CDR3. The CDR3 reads CASRIRQGLGRQETQYF. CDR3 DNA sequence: TGTGCCAGCAGGATAAGACAGGGTTTAGGACGGCAAGAGACCCAGTACTTC.

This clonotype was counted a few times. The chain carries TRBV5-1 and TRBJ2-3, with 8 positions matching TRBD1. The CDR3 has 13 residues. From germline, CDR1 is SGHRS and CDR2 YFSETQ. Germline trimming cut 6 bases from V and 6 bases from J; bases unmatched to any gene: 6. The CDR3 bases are TGCGCCAGCACGCAGGGGGCTCGGGATACGCAGTATTTT. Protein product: CASTQGARDTQYF. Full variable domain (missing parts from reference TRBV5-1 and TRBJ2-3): KAGVTQTPRYLIKTRGQQVTLSCSPISGHRSVSWYQQTPGQGLQFLFEYFSETQRNKGNFPGRFSGRQFSNSRSEMNVSTLELGDSALYLCASTQGARDTQYFGPGTRLTVL.

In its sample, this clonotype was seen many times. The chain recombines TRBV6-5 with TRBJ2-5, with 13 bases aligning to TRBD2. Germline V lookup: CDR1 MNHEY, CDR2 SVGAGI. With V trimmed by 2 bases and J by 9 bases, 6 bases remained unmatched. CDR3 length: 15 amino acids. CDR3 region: CASSYPSGTSGAQYF. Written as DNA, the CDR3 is TGTGCCAGCAGTTACCCCTCGGGGACTAGCGGGGCCCAGTACTTC.

The DNA for the CDR3 is TGTGCCAGCAGTGAGACAGGGGGCTCCTACGAGCAGTACTTC. Translation gives CASSETGGSYEQYF. The chain has TRBV16 and TRBJ2-7, with 9 bases lining up with TRBD1. The CDR3 is 14 residues long. The V segment lost 6 bases and the J segment 0 bases; nucleotides outside the gene matches: 3. The germline V gene has CDR1 KGHSY and CDR2 FQNENV. Using reference TRBV16 and TRBJ2-7 for the parts outside the CDR3, the full variable domain is GEEVAQTPKHLVRGEGQKAKLYCAPIKGHSYVFWYQQVLKNEFKFLISFQNENVFDETGMPKERFSAKCLPNSPCSLEIQATKLEDSAVYFCASSETGGSYEQYFGPGTRLTVT.

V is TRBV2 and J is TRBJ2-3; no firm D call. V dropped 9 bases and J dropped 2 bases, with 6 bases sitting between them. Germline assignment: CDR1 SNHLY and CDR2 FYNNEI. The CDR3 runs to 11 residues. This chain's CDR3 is CASLNTDTQYF. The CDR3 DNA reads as TGTGCCAGTTTGAACACAGATACGCAGTATTTT.

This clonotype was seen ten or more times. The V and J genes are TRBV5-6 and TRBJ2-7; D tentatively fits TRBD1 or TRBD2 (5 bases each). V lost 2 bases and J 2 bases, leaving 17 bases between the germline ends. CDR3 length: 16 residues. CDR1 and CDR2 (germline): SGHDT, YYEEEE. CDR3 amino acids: CASSFIEGMGPYEQYF. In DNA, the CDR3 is TGTGCCAGCAGCTTTATTGAGGGGATGGGCCCCTACGAGCAGTACTTC.

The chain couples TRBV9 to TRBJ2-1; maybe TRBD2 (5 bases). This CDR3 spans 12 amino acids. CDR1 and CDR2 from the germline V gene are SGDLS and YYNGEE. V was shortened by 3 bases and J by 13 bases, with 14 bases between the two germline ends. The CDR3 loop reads CASSDGKGAQFF. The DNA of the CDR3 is TGTGCCAGCAGCGACGGGAAAGGCGCACAGTTCTTC.